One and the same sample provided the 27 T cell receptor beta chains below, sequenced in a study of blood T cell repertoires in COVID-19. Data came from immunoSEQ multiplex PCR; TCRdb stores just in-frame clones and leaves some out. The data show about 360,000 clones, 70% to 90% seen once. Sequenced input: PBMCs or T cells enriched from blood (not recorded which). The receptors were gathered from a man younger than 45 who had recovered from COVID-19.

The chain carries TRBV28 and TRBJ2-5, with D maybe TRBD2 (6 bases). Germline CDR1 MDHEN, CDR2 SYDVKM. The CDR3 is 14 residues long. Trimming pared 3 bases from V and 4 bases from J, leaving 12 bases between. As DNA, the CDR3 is TGTGCCAGCAGTTTCGCCGACGGGGGAGAGACCCAGTACTTC. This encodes CASSFADGGETQYF.

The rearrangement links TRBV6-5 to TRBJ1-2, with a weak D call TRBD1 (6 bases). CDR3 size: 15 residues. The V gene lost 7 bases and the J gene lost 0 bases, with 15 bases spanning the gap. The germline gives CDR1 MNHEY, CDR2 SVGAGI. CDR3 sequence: CASTFDRTPNYGYTF. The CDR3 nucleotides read TGTGCCAGCACTTTCGACAGGACCCCTAACTATGGCTACACCTTC.

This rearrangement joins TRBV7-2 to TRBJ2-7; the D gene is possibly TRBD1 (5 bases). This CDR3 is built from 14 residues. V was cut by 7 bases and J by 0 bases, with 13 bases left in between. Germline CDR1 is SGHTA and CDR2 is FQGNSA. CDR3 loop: CASNTGQTSYEQYF. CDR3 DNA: TGTGCCAGCAATACAGGACAAACCTCCTACGAGCAGTACTTC.

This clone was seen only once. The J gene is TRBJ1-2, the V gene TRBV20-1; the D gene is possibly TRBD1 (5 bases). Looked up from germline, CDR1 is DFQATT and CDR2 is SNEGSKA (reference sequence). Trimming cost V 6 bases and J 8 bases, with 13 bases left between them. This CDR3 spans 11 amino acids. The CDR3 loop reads CSAVQGGGYTF. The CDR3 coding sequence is TGCAGTGCCGTTCAGGGTGGCGGCTACACCTTC.

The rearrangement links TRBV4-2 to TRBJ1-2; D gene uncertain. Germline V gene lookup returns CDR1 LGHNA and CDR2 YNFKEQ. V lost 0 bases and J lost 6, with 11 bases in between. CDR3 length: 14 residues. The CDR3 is CASSQDPPGNGYTF. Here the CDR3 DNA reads TGTGCCAGCAGCCAAGACCCCCCGGGGAATGGCTACACCTTC.

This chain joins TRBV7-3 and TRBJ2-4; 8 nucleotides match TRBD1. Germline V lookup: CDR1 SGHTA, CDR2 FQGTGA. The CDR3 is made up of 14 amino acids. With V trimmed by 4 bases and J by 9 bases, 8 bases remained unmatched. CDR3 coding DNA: TGTGCCAGCAGCTCCGACAGGGGTGGAGGCATTCAGTACTTC. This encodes CASSSDRGGGIQYF.

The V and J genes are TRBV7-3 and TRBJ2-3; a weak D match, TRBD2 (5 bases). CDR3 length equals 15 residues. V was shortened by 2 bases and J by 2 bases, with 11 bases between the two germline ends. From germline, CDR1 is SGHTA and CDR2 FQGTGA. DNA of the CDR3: TGTGCCAGCAGCTTACTGGCTAGCAACACAGATACGCAGTATTTT. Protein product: CASSLLASNTDTQYF.

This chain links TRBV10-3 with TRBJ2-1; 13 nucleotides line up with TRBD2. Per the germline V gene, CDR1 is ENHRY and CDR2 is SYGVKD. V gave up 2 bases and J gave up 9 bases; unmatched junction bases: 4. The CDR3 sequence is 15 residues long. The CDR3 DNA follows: TGTGCCATCAGTGAGACTAGCGGGGGGGTTGGTGAGCAGTTCTTC. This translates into CAISETSGGVGEQFF.

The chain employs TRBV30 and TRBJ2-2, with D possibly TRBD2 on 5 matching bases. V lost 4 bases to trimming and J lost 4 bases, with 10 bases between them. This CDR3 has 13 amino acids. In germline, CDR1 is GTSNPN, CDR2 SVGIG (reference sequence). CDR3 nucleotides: TGTGCCTGGAACAAAGGACTCACCGGGGAGCTGTTTTTT. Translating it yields CAWNKGLTGELFF.

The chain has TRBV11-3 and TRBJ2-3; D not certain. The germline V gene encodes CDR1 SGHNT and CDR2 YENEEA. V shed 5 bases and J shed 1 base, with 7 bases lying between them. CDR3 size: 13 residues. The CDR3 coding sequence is TGTGCCAGCAGCGCGCGTGGCACAGATACGCAGTATTTT. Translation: CASSARGTDTQYF.

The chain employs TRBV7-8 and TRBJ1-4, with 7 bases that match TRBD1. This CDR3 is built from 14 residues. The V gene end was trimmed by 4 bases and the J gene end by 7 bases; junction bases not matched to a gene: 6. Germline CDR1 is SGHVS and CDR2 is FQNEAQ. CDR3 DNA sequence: TGTGCCAGCAGCTCAAGGGGGCATGGTGAAAAACTGTTTTTT. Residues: CASSSRGHGEKLFF.

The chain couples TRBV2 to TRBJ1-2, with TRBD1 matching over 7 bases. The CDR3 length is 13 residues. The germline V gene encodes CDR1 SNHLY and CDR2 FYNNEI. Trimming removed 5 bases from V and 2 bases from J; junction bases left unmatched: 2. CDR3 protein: CASSTGDNYGYTF. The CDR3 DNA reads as TGTGCCAGCAGTACAGGGGACAACTATGGCTACACCTTC.

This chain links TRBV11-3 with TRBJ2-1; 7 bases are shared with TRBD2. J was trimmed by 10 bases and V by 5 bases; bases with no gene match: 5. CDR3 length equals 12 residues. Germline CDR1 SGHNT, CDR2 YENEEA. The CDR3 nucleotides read TGTGCCAGCAGCGGCGGGGGTACCGAGCAGTTCTTC. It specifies CASSGGGTEQFF. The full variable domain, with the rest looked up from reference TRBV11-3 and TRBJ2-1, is EAGVVQSPRYKIIEKKQPVAFWCNPISGHNTLYWYLQNLGQGPELLIRYENEEAVDDSQLPKDRFSAERLKGVDSTLKIQPAELGDSAVYLCASSGGGTEQFFGPGTRLTVL.

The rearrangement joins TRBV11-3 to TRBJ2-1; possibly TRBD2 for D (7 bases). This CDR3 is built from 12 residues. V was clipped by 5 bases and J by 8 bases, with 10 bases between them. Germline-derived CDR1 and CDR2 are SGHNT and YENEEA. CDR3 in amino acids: CASSPGGDEQFF. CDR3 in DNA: TGTGCCAGCAGCCCGGGGGGCGATGAGCAGTTCTTC. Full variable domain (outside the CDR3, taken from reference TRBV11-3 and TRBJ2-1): EAGVVQSPRYKIIEKKQPVAFWCNPISGHNTLYWYLQNLGQGPELLIRYENEEAVDDSQLPKDRFSAERLKGVDSTLKIQPAELGDSAVYLCASSPGGDEQFFGPGTRLTVL.

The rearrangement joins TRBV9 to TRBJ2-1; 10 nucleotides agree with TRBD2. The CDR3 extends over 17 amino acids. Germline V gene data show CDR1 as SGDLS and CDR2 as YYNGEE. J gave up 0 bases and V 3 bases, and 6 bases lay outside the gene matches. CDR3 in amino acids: CASSDLERGGSYNEQFF. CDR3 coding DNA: TGTGCCAGCAGCGACCTTGAGCGGGGGGGCTCCTACAATGAGCAGTTCTTC.

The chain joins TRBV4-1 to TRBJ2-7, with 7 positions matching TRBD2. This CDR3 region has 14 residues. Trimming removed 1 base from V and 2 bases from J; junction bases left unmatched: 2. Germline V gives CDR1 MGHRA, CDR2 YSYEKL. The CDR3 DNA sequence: TGCGCCAGCAGCCAAGGGGAGGGAGCCTACGAGCAGTACTTC. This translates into CASSQGEGAYEQYF.

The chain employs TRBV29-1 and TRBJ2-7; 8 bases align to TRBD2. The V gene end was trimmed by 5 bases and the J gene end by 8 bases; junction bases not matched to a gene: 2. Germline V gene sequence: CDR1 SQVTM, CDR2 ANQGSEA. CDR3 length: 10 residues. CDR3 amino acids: CSVRGGKQYF. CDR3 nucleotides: TGCAGCGTTCGGGGGGGAAAGCAGTACTTC.

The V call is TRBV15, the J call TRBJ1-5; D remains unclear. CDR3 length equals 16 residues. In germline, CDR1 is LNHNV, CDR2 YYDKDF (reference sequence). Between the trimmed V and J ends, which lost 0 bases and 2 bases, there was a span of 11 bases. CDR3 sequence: CATSRDLGSGNQPQHF. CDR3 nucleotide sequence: TGTGCCACCAGCAGAGATCTGGGCTCTGGCAATCAGCCCCAGCATTTT.

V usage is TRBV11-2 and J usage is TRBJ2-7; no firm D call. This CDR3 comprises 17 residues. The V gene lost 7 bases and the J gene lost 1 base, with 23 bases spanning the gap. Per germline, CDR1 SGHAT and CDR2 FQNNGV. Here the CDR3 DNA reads TGTGCCAGCAACCCCCTACGGTCAGAACGAGCGTCCTACGAGCAGTACTTC. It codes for CASNPLRSERASYEQYF.

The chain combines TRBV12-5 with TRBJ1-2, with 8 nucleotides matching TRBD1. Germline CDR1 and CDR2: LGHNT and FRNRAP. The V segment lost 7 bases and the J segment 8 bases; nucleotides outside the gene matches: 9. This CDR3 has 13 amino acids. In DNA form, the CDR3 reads TGTGCTAGTGTCCTTCAGGGGGCTAGGGGCTACACCTTC. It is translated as CASVLQGARGYTF.

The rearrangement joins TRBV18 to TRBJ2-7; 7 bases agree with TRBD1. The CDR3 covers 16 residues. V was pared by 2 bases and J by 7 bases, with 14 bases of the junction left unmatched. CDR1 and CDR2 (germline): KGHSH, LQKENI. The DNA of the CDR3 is TGTGCCAGCTCACCATCCGGGACAGCTGTTTTGTTGGAGCAGTACTTC. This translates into CASSPSGTAVLLEQYF. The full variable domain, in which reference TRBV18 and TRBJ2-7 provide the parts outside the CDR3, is NAGVMQNPRHLVRRRGQEARLRCSPMKGHSHVYWYRQLPEEGLKFMVYLQKENIIDESGMPKERFSAEFPKEGPSILRIQQVVRGDSAAYFCASSPSGTAVLLEQYFGPGTRLTVT.

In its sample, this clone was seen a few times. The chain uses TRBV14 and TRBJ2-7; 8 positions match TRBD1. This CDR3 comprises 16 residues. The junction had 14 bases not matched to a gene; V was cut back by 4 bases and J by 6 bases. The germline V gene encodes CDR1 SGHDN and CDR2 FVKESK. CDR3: CASSPSGGQAIVEQYF. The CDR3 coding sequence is TGTGCCAGCAGCCCATCAGGGGGACAGGCAATTGTCGAGCAGTACTTC. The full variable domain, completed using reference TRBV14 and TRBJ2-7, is EAGVTQFPSHSVIEKGQTVTLRCDPISGHDNLYWYRRVMGKEIKFLLHFVKESKQDESGMPNNRFLAERTGGTYSTLKVQPAELEDSGVYFCASSPSGGQAIVEQYFGPGTRLTVT.

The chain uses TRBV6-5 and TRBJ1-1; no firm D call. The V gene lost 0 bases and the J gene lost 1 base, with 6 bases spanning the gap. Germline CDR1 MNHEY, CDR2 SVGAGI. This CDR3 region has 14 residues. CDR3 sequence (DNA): TGTGCCAGCAGTTACTCGGAGGCGAACACTGAAGCTTTCTTT. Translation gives CASSYSEANTEAFF.

This CDR3 reads CAWSLIRGGRGYTF. CDR3 nucleotides: TGTGCCTGGAGCCTTATAAGAGGGGGCCGGGGCTACACCTTC. This sequence joins TRBV30 and TRBJ1-2, with 7 bases identical to TRBD1. The CDR3 runs to 14 residues. V lost 3 bases and J lost 8; bases outside the gene matches: 12. Germline CDR1 reads GTSNPN; CDR2 reads SVGIG (reference sequence).

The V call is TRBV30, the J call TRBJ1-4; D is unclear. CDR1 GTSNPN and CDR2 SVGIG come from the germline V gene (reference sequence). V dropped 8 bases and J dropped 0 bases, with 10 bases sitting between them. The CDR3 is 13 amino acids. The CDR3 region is CAGKQTTNEKLFF. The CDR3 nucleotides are TGTGCCGGAAAACAGACAACTAATGAAAAACTGTTTTTT.

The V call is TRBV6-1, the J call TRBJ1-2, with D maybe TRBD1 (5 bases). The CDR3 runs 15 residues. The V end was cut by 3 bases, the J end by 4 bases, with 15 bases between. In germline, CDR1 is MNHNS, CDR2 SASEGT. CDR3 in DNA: TGTGCCAGCAGTGATTTCCACGGGGGTAGCTATGGCTACACCTTC. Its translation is CASSDFHGGSYGYTF.

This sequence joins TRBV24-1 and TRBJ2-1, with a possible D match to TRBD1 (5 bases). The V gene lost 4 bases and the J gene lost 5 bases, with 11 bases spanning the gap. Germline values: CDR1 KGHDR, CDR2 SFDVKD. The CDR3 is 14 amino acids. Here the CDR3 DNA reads TGTGCCACCAGTGAAGGCCAGGGAAACAATGAGCAGTTCTTC. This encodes CATSEGQGNNEQFF.